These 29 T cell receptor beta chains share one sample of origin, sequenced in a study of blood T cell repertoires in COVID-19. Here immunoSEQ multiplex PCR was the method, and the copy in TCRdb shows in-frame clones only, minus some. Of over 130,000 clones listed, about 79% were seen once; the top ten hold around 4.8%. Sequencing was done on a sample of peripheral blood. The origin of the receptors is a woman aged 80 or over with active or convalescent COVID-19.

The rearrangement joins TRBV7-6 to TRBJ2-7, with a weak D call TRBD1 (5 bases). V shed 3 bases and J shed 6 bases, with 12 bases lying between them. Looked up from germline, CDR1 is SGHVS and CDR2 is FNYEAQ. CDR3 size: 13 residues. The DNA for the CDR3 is TGTGCCAGCAGCTTTGACAGATCCGGCGAGCAGTACTTC. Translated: CASSFDRSGEQYF.

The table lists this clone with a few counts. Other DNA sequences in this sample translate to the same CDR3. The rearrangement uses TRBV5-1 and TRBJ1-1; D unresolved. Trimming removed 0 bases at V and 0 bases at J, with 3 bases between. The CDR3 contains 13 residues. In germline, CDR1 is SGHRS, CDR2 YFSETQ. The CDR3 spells CASSLDLNTEAFF. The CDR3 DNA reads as TGCGCCAGCAGCTTGGACTTGAACACTGAAGCTTTCTTT. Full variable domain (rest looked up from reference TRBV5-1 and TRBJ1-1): KAGVTQTPRYLIKTRGQQVTLSCSPISGHRSVSWYQQTPGQGLQFLFEYFSETQRNKGNFPGRFSGRQFSNSRSEMNVSTLELGDSALYLCASSLDLNTEAFFGQGTRLTVV.

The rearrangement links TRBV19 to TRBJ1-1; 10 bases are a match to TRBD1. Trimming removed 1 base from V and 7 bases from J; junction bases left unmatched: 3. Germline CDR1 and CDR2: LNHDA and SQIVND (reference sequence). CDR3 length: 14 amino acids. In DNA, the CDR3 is TGTGCCAGTAGTATAGGACAGGGGGCTATTGAAGCTTTCTTT. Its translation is CASSIGQGAIEAFF.

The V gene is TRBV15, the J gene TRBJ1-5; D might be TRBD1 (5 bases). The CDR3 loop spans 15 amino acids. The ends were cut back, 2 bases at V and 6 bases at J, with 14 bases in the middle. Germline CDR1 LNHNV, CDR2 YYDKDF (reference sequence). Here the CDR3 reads CATSRFLGGGQPQHF. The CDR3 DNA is TGTGCCACCAGCAGATTTCTGGGGGGAGGTCAGCCCCAGCATTTT.

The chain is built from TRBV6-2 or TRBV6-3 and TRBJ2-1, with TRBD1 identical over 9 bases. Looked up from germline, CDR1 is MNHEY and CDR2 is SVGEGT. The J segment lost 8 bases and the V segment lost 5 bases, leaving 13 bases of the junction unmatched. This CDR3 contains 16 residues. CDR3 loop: CASSQGQGWSSDEQFF. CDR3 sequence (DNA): TGTGCCAGCAGTCAAGGACAGGGGTGGTCTAGCGATGAGCAGTTCTTC.

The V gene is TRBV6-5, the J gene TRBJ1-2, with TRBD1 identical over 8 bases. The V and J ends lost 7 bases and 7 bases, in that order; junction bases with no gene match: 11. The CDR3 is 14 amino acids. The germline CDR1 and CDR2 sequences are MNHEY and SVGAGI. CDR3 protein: CASTLRTGLGGYTF. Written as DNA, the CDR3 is TGTGCCAGCACCTTAAGGACAGGGTTGGGTGGCTACACCTTC.

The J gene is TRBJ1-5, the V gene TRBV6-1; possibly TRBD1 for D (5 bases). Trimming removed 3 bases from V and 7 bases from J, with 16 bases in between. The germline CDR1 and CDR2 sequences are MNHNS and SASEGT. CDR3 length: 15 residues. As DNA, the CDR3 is TGTGCCAGCAGTGACGTTTCAGGGTATGGACAGCCCCAGCATTTT. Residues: CASSDVSGYGQPQHF.

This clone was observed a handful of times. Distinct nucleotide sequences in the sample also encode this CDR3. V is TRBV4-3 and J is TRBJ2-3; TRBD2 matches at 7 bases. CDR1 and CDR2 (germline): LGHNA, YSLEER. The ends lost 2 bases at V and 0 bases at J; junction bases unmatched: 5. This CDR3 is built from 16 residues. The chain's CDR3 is CASSQRGGSSTDTQYF. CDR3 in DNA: TGCGCCAGCAGCCAACGCGGGGGTTCCAGCACAGATACGCAGTATTTT.

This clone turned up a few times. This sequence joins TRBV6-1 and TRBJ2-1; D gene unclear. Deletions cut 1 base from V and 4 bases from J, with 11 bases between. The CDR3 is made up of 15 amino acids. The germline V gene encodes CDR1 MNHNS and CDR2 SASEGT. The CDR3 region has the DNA TGTGCCAGCAGTGAAGGGGCAGCTCAGTACAATGAGCAGTTCTTC. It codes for CASSEGAAQYNEQFF.

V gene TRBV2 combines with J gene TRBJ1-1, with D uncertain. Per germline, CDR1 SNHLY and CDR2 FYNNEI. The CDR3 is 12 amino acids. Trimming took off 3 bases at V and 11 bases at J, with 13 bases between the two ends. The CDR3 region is CASSESTMRAFF. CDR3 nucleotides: TGTGCCAGCAGTGAGTCTACTATGCGGGCTTTCTTT.

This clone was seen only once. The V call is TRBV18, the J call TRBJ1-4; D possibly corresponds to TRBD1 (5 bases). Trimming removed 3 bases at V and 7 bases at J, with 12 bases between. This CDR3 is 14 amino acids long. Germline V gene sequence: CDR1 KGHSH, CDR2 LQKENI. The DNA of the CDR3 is TGTGCCAGCTCACCCAGGGATCTTGGTGAAAAACTGTTTTTT. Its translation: CASSPRDLGEKLFF. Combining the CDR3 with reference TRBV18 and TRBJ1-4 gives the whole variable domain NAGVMQNPRHLVRRRGQEARLRCSPMKGHSHVYWYRQLPEEGLKFMVYLQKENIIDESGMPKERFSAEFPKEGPSILRIQQVVRGDSAAYFCASSPRDLGEKLFFGSGTQLSVL.

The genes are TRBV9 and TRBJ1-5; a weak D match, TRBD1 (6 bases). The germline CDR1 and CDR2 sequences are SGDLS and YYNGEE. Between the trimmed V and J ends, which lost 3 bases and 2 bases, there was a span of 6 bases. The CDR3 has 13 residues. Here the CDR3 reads CASSAGGNQPQHF. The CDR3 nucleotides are TGTGCCAGCAGCGCAGGGGGCAATCAGCCCCAGCATTTT.

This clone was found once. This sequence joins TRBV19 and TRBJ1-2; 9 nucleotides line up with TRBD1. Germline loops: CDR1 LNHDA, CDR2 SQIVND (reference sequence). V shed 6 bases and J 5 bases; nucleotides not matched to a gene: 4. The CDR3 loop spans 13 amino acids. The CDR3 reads CASSPGQGYGYTF. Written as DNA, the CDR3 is TGTGCCAGTAGCCCGGGACAGGGTTATGGCTACACCTTC.

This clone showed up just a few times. CDR3 bases: TGTGCCAGCAGCGGCGGACAGGTTGGGGCTAACTATGGCTACACCTTC. Its translation is CASSGGQVGANYGYTF. The chain recombines TRBV9 with TRBJ1-2; 7 nucleotides align to TRBD1. The CDR3 extends over 16 amino acids. Germline CDR1 SGDLS, CDR2 YYNGEE. Unmatched junction bases numbered 8, after V lost 3 bases and J lost 0 bases.

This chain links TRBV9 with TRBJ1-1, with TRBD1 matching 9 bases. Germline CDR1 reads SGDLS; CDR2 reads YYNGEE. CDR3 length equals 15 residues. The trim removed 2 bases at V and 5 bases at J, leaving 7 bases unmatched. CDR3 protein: CASSVTDRGGTEAFF. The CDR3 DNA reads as TGTGCCAGCAGCGTCACCGACAGGGGGGGAACTGAAGCTTTCTTT.

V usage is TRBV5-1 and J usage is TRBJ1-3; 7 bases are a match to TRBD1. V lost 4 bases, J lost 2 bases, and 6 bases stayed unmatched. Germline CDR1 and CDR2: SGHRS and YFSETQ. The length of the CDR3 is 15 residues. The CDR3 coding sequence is TGCGCCAGCAGCGAAACAGGGGTCCCTGGAAACACCATATATTTT. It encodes CASSETGVPGNTIYF.

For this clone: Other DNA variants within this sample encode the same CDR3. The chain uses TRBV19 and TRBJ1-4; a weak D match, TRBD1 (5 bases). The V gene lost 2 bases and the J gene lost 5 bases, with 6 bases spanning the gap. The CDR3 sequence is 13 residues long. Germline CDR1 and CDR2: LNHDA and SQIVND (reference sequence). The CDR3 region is CASSIQGNEKLFF. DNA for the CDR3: TGTGCCAGTAGTATACAGGGCAATGAAAAACTGTTTTTT.

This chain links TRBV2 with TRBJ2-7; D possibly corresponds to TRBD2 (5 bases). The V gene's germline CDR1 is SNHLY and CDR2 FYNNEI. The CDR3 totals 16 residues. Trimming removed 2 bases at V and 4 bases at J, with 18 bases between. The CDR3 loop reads CASSEKWLSGNYEQYF. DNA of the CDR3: TGTGCCAGCAGTGAAAAGTGGTTAAGCGGTAATTACGAGCAGTACTTC.

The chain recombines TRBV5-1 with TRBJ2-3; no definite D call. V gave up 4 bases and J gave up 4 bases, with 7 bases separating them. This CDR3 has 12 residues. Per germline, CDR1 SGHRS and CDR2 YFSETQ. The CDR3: CASSPNSDTQYF. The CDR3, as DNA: TGCGCCAGCAGCCCTAACTCAGATACGCAGTATTTT.

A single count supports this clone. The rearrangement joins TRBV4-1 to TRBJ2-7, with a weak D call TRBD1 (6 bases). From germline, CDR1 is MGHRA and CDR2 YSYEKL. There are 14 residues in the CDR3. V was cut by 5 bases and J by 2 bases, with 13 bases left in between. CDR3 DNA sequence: TGCGCCAGCAGCACCCGACAGGTACCCTACGAGCAGTACTTC. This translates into CASSTRQVPYEQYF.

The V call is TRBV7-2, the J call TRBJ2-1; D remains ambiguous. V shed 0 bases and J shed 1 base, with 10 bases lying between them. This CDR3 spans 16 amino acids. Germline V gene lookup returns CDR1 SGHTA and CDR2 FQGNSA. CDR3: CASSLAVGRSYNEQFF. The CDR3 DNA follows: TGTGCCAGCAGCTTAGCGGTGGGCCGGTCCTACAATGAGCAGTTCTTC.

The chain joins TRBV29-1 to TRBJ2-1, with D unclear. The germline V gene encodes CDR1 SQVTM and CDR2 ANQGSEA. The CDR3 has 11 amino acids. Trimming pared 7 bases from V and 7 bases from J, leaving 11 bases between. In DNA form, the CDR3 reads TGCAGCGCCGGAGTAGATAATGAGCAGTTCTTC. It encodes CSAGVDNEQFF.

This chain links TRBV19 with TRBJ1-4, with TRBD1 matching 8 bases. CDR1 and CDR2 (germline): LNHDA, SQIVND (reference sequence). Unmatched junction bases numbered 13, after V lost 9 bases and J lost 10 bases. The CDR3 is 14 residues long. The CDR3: CASSLLGQGTKLFF. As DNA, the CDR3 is TGTGCCAGCAGTCTCCTTGGACAGGGCACAAAACTGTTTTTT.

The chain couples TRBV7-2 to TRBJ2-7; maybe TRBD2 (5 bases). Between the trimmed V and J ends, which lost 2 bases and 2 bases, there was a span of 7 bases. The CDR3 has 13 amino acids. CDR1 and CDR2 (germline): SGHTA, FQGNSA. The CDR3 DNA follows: TGTGCCAGCAGCTTATTGGGAGCCTACGAGCAGTACTTC. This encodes CASSLLGAYEQYF.

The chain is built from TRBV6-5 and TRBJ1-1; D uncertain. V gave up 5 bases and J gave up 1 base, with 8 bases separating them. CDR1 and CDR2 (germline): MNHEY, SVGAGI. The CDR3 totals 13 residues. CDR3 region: CASSKTSNTEAFF. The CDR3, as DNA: TGTGCCAGCAGTAAAACTTCGAACACTGAAGCTTTCTTT.

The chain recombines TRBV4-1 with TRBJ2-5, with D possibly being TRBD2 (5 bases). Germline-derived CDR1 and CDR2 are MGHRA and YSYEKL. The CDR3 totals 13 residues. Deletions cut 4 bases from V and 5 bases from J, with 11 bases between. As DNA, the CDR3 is TGCGCCAGCAGCCGGCTAGCCTCCGAGACCCAGTACTTC. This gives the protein CASSRLASETQYF.

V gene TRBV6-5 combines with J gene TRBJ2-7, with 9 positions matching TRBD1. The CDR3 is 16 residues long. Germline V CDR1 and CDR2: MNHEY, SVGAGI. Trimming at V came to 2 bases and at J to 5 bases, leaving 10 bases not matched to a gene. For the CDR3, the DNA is TGTGCCAGCAGTTACGGGCGGACAGGGGTAGCTGACGAGCAGTACTTC. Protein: CASSYGRTGVADEQYF.

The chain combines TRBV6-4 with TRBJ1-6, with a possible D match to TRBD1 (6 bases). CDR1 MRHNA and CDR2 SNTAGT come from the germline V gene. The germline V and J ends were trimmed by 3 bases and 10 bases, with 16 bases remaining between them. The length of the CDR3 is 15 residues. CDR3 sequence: CASSDQGQGKSPLHF. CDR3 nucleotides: TGTGCCAGCAGTGATCAGGGGCAGGGTAAATCACCCCTCCACTTT.

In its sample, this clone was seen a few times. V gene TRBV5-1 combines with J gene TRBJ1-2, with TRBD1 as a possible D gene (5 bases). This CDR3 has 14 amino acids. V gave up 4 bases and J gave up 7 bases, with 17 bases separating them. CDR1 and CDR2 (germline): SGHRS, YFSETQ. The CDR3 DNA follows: TGCGCCAGCAGCCAGAGGTCCGGGGGTGGTGGCTACACCTTC. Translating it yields CASSQRSGGGGYTF.